This T cell receptor beta chain is from a study of T-cell memory formation after mild COVID-19. This clonotype came up a few times. Its antigen remains unidentified. General study points: The finding that pre-infection memory included some responding clones suggested that cross-reactive memory joined. Contracting CD4+ clones lay largely in CM and EM, with CD8+ ones residing in EMRA.

V gave up 1 base and J gave up 7 bases, with 7 bases separating them. This CDR3 contains 13 residues. Germline-derived CDR1 and CDR2 are SGHTA and FQGNSA. Each CDR3 protein is one row after TCRdb ran MiXCR on the 5' RACE reads. The repertoire includes some 250,000 distinct CDR3 sequences, roughly 18% of them detected once, and more than 20% sits in the top ten. The TCR originated in a man aged 18 to 35 who had mild COVID-19 (a few samples of this study predate the infection). Cell type and time point are not known. What was sequenced was PBMCs or a T cell subset sorted from them (not recorded which). The chain combines TRBV7-2 with TRBJ1-4; D might be TRBD1 (5 bases). In DNA form, the CDR3 reads TGTGCCAGCAGCTTAGGAAGGGGTGAAAAACTGTTTTTT. This codes for CASSLGRGEKLFF.